A selection of T cell receptor beta chains follows, all from one sample in a study of cytomegalovirus exposure and HLA in healthy donors. The method was immunoSEQ multiplex PCR; TCRdb's version includes in-frame clones alone and lacks a portion of them. The table shows 200,000 or so clones, with 70% to 85% occurring only once. The sample comprised PBMCs. These receptors were taken from a boy between 2 and 10 years old in good health and CMV-seronegative. CDR3s include the opening cysteine and the closing phenylalanine or tryptophan. The D gene is left open where the match is weak. The size entry is marked missing in some rows and otherwise reads once, few, many or a size class.

TRBV2	-	TRBJ2-3	-	CASAGGGSTDTQYF	TGTGCCAGCGCTGGGGGAGGTAGCACAGATACGCAGTATTTT
TRBV5-4	-	TRBJ2-2	TRBD1	CASSWDRGPSGELFF	TGTGCCAGCAGCTGGGACAGGGGACCTTCTGGGGAGCTGTTTTTT
TRBV5-6	-	TRBJ2-7	-	CASSLVGGGFYEQYF	TGTGCCAGCAGCTTGGTGGGGGGGGGCTTTTACGAGCAGTACTTC
TRBV4-3	-	TRBJ1-5	-	CASSQDGGARQPQHF	TGCGCCAGCAGCCAAGATGGCGGGGCCAGGCAGCCCCAGCATTTT
TRBV4-1	-	TRBJ2-5	-	CASSQAGTYQETQYF	TGCGCCAGCAGCCAAGCGGGGACTTATCAAGAGACCCAGTACTTC
TRBV2	few	TRBJ2-1	TRBD2	CASSELEREGNEQFF	TGTGCCAGCAGTGAATTGGAGAGGGAGGGCAATGAGCAGTTCTTC
TRBV7-3	once	TRBJ2-1	TRBD2	CASSPEGSGRNEQFF	TGTGCCAGCAGCCCGGAGGGGAGCGGGAGGAATGAGCAGTTCTTC
TRBV5-3	-	TRBJ1-3	-	CARSLQHGGGNTIYF	TGTGCCAGAAGCTTACAACACGGGGGAGGAAACACCATATATTTT
TRBV6-6	-	TRBJ1-1	-	CASEGNTEAFF	TGTGCCAGCGAGGGGAACACTGAAGCTTTCTTT
TRBV5-1	-	TRBJ2-7	-	CASSPDASWGLGEQYF	TGCGCCAGCAGCCCCGACGCCAGTTGGGGGCTGGGGGAGCAGTACTTC
TRBV21-1	-	TRBJ1-2	-	CASSKGTGEGSYGYTF	TGTGCCAGCAGCAAAGGGACAGGGGAAGGAAGCTATGGCTACACCTTC
TRBV9	-	TRBJ2-1	-	CASSLKSGVEQFF	TGTGCCAGCAGCCTTAAAAGCGGCGTTGAGCAGTTCTTC
TRBV2	-	TRBJ2-1	TRBD2	CASRGLDAYNEQFF	TGTGCCAGCAGAGGACTAGACGCCTACAATGAGCAGTTCTTC
TRBV7-9	-	TRBJ1-4	TRBD1	CASSSDRNEKLFF	TGTGCCAGCAGCTCGGACAGGAATGAAAAACTGTTTTTT
TRBV10-3	-	TRBJ2-2	TRBD2	CAIAPGGHVGGELFF	TGTGCCATCGCACCGGGGGGTCACGTGGGCGGGGAGCTGTTTTTT
TRBV7-9	-	TRBJ1-3	-	CASSLGAASGNTIYF	TGTGCCAGCAGCTTAGGAGCGGCTTCTGGAAACACCATATATTTT
TRBV5-4	-	TRBJ1-2	TRBD1	CASSQGTGSGYTF	TGTGCCAGCAGCCAGGGGACAGGGAGCGGCTACACCTTC
TRBV2	-	TRBJ2-3	TRBD2	CASKGAGTHGTQYF	TGTGCCAGCAAAGGAGCGGGGACCCACGGTACGCAGTATTTT
TRBV7-2	-	TRBJ2-7	-	CASSTRSQIYEQYF	TGTGCCAGCAGTACCAGGTCGCAGATATACGAGCAGTACTTC
TRBV11-2	-	TRBJ1-2	-	CASSPSLLRRGTNYGYTF	TGTGCCAGCAGCCCCTCATTGCTACGGAGAGGGACTAACTATGGCTACACCTTC
TRBV6-1	-	TRBJ1-1	-	CASSEAGLNTEAFF	TGTGCCAGCAGTGAAGCTGGCCTGAACACTGAAGCTTTCTTT
TRBV7-9	-	TRBJ1-1	-	CASSLNGEGHTEAFF	TGTGCCAGCAGCCTAAATGGGGAGGGCCACACTGAAGCTTTCTTT
TRBV7-9	few	TRBJ2-1	-	CASSAGGRGYNEQFF	TGTGCCAGCAGCGCGGGCGGGCGGGGATACAATGAGCAGTTCTTC
TRBV2	-	TRBJ1-1	-	CATSTDMNTEAFF	TGTGCCACCTCGACAGACATGAACACTGAAGCTTTCTTT
TRBV2	once	TRBJ1-1	TRBD1	CASSGTGSEAFF	TGTGCCAGCAGCGGGACAGGGAGTGAAGCTTTCTTT
TRBV7-8	-	TRBJ2-5	TRBD2	CASSSDGTSGGGLQETQYF	TGTGCCAGCAGTTCCGACGGGACTAGCGGGGGGGGCCTCCAAGAGACCCAGTACTTC
TRBV7-9	-	TRBJ1-5	TRBD1	CASSLSGTVNQPQHF	TGTGCCAGCAGCTTATCGGGGACAGTTAATCAGCCCCAGCATTTT
TRBV2	-	TRBJ2-3	TRBD2	CASSGTSGGATQYF	TGTGCCAGCAGCGGGACTAGCGGGGGGGCTACGCAGTATTTT